In its sample, the clone carrying this T cell receptor beta chain was seen once. Its antigen is currently unknown. The data were produced by immunoSEQ multiplex PCR, yet TCRdb's version contains in-frame clones alone and is incomplete. The profile shows 100,000 or so clones, about nine tenths of them singletons. This sample is part of a study of siplizumab effects on memory and regulatory T cells. Findings of the study overall: The Treg-derived share of mappable alloreactive CD4+ clones averaged 68.8% with siplizumab and 25% to 30% in controls.

V lost 4 bases and J lost 6; bases outside the gene matches: 10. The CDR3 totals 15 residues. Germline CDR1 is SGHNT and CDR2 is YYREEE (reference sequence). The clonotype comes from a human donor in good health. The chain employs TRBV5-4 and TRBJ2-1, with 7 bases fitting TRBD1. Sample: non-Treg CD4+ T cells sorted from blood. The CDR3 reads CASSEVDRVFNEQFF. In DNA form, the CDR3 reads TGTGCCAGCAGCGAAGTCGACAGGGTTTTCAATGAGCAGTTCTTC.